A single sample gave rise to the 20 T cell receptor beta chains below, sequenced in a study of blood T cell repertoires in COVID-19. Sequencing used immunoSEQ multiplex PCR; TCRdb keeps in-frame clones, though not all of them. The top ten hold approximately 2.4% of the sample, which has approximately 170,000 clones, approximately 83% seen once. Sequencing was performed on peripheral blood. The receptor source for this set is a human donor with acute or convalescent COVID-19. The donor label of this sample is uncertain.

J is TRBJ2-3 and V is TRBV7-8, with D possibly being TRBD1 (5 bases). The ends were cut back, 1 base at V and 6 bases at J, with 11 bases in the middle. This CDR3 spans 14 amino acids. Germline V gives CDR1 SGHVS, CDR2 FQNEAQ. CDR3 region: CASSLVAGWDTQYF. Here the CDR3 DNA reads TGTGCCAGCAGCTTAGTGGCAGGGTGGGATACGCAGTATTTT.

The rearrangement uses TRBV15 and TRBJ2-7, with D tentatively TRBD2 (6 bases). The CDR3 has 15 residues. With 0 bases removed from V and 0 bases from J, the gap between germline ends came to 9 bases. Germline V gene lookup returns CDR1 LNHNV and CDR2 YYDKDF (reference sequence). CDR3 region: CATSREEGSSYEQYF. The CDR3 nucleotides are TGTGCCACCAGCAGAGAGGAGGGGTCCTCCTACGAGCAGTACTTC. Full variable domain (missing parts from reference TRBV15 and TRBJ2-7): DAMVIQNPRYQVTQFGKPVTLSCSQTLNHNVMYWYQQKSSQAPKLLFHYYDKDFNNEADTPDNFQSRRPNTSFCFLDIRSPGLGDTAMYLCATSREEGSSYEQYFGPGTRLTVT.

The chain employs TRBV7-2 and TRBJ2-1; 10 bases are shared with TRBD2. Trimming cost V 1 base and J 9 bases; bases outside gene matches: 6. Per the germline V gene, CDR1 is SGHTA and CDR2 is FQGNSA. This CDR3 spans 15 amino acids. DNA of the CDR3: TGTGCCAGCAGCTTAGGAGCGGGGGGGGTGAGTGAGCAGTTCTTC. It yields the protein CASSLGAGGVSEQFF.

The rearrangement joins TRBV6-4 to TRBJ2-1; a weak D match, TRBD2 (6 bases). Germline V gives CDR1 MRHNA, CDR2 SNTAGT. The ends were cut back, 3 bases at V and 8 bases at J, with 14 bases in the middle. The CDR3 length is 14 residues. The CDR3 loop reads CASSEALSGDEQFF. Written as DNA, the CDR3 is TGTGCCAGCAGTGAAGCCCTTTCGGGGGATGAGCAGTTCTTC.

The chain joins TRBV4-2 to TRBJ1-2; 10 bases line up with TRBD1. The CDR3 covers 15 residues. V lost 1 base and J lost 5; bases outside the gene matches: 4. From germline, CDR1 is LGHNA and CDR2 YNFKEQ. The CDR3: CASSQAGQGVYGYTF. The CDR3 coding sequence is TGTGCCAGCAGCCAAGCAGGACAGGGGGTTTATGGCTACACCTTC.

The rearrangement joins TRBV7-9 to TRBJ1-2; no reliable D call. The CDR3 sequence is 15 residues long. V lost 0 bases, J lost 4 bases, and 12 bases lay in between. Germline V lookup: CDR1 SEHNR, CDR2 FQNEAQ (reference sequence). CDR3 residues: CASSLAVSGLYGYTF. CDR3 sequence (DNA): TGTGCCAGCAGCTTAGCTGTTTCAGGCCTCTATGGCTACACCTTC.

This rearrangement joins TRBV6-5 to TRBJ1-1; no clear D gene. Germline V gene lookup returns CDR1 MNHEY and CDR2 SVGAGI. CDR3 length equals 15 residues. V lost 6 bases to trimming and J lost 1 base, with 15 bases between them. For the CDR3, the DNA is TGTGCCAGCAGAATACGCCTGAGAGAGAACACTGAAGCTTTCTTT. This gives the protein CASRIRLRENTEAFF.

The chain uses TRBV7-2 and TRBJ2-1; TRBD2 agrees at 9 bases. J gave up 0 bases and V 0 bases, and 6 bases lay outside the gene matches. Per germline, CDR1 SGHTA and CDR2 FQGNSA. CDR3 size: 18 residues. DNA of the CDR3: TGTGCCAGCAGCTTAGCTAGCGGGGGCCTGAGCTCCTACAATGAGCAGTTCTTC. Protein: CASSLASGGLSSYNEQFF. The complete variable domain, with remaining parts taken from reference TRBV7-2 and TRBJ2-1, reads GAGVSQSPSNKVTEKGKDVELRCDPISGHTALYWYRQSLGQGLEFLIYFQGNSAPDKSGLPSDRFSAERTGGSVSTLTIQRTQQEDSAVYLCASSLASGGLSSYNEQFFGPGTRLTVL.

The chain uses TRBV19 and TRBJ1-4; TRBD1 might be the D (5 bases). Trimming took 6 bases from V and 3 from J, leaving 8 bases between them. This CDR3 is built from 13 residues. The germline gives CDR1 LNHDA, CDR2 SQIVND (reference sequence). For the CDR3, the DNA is TGTGCCAGTAGCGACAGCCCTAATGAAAAACTGTTTTTT. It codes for CASSDSPNEKLFF.

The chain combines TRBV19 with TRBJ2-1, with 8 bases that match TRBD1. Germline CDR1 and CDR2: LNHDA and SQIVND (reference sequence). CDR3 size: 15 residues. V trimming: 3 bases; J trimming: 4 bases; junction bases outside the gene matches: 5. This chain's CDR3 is CASSMGTGRYNEQFF. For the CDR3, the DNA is TGTGCCAGTAGTATGGGGACAGGAAGATACAATGAGCAGTTCTTC. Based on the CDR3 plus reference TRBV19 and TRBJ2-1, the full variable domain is DGGITQSPKYLFRKEGQNVTLSCEQNLNHDAMYWYRQDPGQGLRLIYYSQIVNDFQKGDIAEGYSVSREKKESFPLTVTSAQKNPTAFYLCASSMGTGRYNEQFFGPGTRLTVL.

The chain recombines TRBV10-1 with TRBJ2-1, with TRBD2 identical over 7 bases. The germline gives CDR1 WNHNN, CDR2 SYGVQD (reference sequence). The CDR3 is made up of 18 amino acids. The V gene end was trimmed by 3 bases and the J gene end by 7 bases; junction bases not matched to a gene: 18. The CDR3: CASSEPPSERGSRNEQFF. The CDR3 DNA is TGCGCCAGCAGTGAACCCCCCAGTGAGCGGGGATCGAGAAATGAGCAGTTCTTC.

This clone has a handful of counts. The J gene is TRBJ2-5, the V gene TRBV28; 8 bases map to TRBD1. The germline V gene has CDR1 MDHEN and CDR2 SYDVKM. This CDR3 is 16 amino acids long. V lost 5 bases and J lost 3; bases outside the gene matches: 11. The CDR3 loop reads CASSPRGRTGKETQYF. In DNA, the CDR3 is TGTGCCAGCAGTCCCCGTGGTAGGACAGGGAAAGAGACCCAGTACTTC.

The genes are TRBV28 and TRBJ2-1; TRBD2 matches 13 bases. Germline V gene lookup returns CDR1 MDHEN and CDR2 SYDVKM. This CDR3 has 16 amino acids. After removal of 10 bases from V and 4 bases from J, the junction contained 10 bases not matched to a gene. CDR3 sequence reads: CATLLAGGPVYNEQFF. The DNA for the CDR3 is TGTGCCACCTTACTAGCGGGAGGGCCAGTTTACAATGAGCAGTTCTTC.

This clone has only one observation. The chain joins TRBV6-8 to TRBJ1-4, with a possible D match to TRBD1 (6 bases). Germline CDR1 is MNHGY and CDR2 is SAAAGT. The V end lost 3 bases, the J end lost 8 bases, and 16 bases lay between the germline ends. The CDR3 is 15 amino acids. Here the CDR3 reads CASSYETLQGEKLFF. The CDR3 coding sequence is TGTGCCAGCAGTTATGAGACTCTCCAGGGGGAAAAACTGTTTTTT.

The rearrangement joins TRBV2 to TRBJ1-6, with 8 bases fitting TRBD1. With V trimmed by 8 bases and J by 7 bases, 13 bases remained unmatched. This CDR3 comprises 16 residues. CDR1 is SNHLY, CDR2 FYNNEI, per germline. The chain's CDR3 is CASFVHPTGENSPLHF. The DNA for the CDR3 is TGTGCCAGCTTTGTTCACCCGACAGGGGAAAATTCACCCCTCCACTTT.

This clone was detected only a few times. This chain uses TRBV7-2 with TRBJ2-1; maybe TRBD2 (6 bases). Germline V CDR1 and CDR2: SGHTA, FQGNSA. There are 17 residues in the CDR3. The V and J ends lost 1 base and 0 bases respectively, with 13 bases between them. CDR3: CASSLVGGLVSYNEQFF. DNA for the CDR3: TGTGCCAGCAGCTTAGTCGGAGGGCTGGTCTCCTACAATGAGCAGTTCTTC.

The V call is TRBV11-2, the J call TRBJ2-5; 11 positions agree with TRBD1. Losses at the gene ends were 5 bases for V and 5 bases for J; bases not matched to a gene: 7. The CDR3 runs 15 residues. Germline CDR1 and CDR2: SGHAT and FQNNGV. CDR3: CASSLRTGGEETQYF. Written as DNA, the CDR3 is TGTGCCAGCAGCCTAAGGACAGGGGGCGAGGAGACCCAGTACTTC.

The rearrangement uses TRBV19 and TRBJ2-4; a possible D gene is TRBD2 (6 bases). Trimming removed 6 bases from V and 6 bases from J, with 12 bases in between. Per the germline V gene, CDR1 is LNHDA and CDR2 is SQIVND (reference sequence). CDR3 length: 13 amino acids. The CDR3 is CASSSQGLNIQYF. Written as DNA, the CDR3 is TGTGCCAGTAGCAGCCAGGGACTAAACATTCAGTACTTC.

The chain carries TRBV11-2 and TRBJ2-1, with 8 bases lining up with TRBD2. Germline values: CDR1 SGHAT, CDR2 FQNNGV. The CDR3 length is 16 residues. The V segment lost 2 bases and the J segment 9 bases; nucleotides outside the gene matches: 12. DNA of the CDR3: TGTGCCAGCAGCTTAAAGAATAGCGGGATAGGGGGTGAGCAGTTCTTC. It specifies CASSLKNSGIGGEQFF.

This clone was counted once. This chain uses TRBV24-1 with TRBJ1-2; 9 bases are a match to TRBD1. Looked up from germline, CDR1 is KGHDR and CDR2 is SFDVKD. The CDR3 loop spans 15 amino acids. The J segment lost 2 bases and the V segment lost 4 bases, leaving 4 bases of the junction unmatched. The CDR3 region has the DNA TGTGCCACCAGTGACCGAGGACAGGGGAACTATGGCTACACCTTC. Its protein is CATSDRGQGNYGYTF.